The 20 T cell receptor beta chains below all came from one sample that was sequenced in a study of T cells in Graves' hyperthyroidism and ophthalmopathy. There were TCR beta CDR3 regions amplified from RNA transcripts. In the first-round RT-PCR of the TCR CDR3, the HTBI primer set was used. TCRdb processed the multiplex PCR reads anew with MiXCR; each CDR3 protein has one entry. The data hold about 590,000 distinct CDR3 sequences, with 12% to 15% observed a single time. Sequencing was carried out using blood. The receptors shown here come from a woman aged 18 to 35 with Graves' ophthalmopathy.

The chain recombines TRBV19 with TRBJ2-1, with TRBD2 identical over 11 bases. The length of the CDR3 is 15 residues. J lost 8 bases, V lost 7 bases, and 10 bases had no gene match. Germline V gene data show CDR1 as LNHDA and CDR2 as SQIVND (reference sequence). CDR3 sequence (DNA): TGTGCCAGTAACTCAATAGCGGGAGGGCTCGATGAGCAGTTCTTC. This translates into CASNSIAGGLDEQFF.

As regards this clonotype: With a much larger clone just one base away, this may be a read error. The V gene is TRBV7-2, the J gene TRBJ2-1, with 11 bases aligning to TRBD2. After removal of 2 bases from V and 8 bases from J, the junction contained 17 bases not matched to a gene. CDR3 length: 19 residues. Germline V gene sequence: CDR1 SGHTA, CDR2 FQGNSA. CDR3 protein: CTSSLRGLAGGVKGDEQFF. The CDR3 DNA sequence: TGTACCAGCAGCTTAAGGGGGCTAGCGGGAGGAGTAAAGGGGGATGAGCAGTTCTTC.

This clonotype was seen ten or more times. This chain uses TRBV7-3 with TRBJ2-7; 8 nucleotides align to TRBD1. Germline assignment: CDR1 SGHTA and CDR2 FQGTGA. This CDR3 comprises 12 residues. Unmatched junction bases numbered 4, after V lost 5 bases and J lost 7 bases. The CDR3 spells CASSPGQGEQYF. CDR3 in DNA: TGTGCCAGCAGCCCTGGACAGGGTGAGCAGTACTTC.

This rearrangement joins TRBV12-3 or TRBV12-4 to TRBJ2-2, with 7 positions matching TRBD1. Unmatched junction bases numbered 7, after V lost 1 base and J lost 2 bases. This CDR3 is 17 amino acids long. CDR3 loop: CASSLVLDRDNTGELFF. As DNA, the CDR3 is TGTGCCAGCAGTTTAGTGTTAGACAGGGACAACACCGGGGAGCTGTTTTTT.

The chain uses TRBV7-7 and TRBJ2-2, with TRBD2 matching over 7 bases. This CDR3 has 14 residues. The germline gives CDR1 SSHAT, CDR2 FNYEAQ (reference sequence). The CDR3 loop is CASAREVTSGELFF. The CDR3 DNA follows: TGTGCTAGCGCACGGGAGGTTACTTCCGGGGAGCTGTTTTTT.

The chain recombines TRBV19 with TRBJ1-1; 8 bases line up with TRBD1. There are 13 residues in the CDR3. CDR1 and CDR2 from the germline V gene are LNHDA and SQIVND (reference sequence). V shed 6 bases and J 4 bases; nucleotides not matched to a gene: 4. Here the CDR3 reads CASRGQVSTEAFF. The CDR3 DNA sequence: TGTGCCAGTAGGGGACAGGTTTCCACTGAAGCTTTCTTT.

This rearrangement joins TRBV4-1 to TRBJ2-3, with D perhaps TRBD1 (6 bases). The CDR3 extends over 18 amino acids. In germline, CDR1 is MGHRA, CDR2 YSYEKL. The germline V and J ends were trimmed by 0 bases and 4 bases, with 20 bases remaining between them. The DNA of the CDR3 is TGCGCCAGCAGCCAAGAGGCCGACGGTACAGGGTGGGCAGATACGCAGTATTTT. Its protein product is CASSQEADGTGWADTQYF.

The chain combines TRBV27 with TRBJ2-1; TRBD2 matches at 10 bases. Per germline, CDR1 MNHEY and CDR2 SMNVEV (reference sequence). The CDR3 totals 15 residues. V lost 5 bases to trimming and J lost 7 bases; unmatched junction nucleotides: 8. The DNA for the CDR3 is TGTGCCAGCAGTCCCACTAGCGGGAAGGGTAATGAGCAGTTCTTC. Protein product: CASSPTSGKGNEQFF.

The gene calls are TRBV11-2 and TRBJ1-1; the D gene is possibly TRBD1 (5 bases). CDR1 SGHAT and CDR2 FQNNGV come from the germline V gene. The CDR3 has 20 amino acids. Deletions cut 5 bases from V and 0 bases from J, with 28 bases between. CDR3 coding DNA: TGTGCCAGCAGCGTAGGACTACGGAGACAGAGGAGACGGGTGAACACTGAAGCTTTCTTT. Translation: CASSVGLRRQRRRVNTEAFF. Combining the CDR3 with reference TRBV11-2 and TRBJ1-1 gives the whole variable domain EAGVAQSPRYKIIEKRQSVAFWCNPISGHATLYWYQQILGQGPKLLIQFQNNGVVDDSQLPKDRFSAERLKGVDSTLKIQPAKLEDSAVYLCASSVGLRRQRRRVNTEAFFGQGTRLTVV.

Ten or more counts support this clonotype. The chain is built from TRBV27 and TRBJ1-2, with D possibly matching TRBD1 (6 bases). The CDR3 length is 15 residues. CDR1 and CDR2 (germline): MNHEY, SMNVEV (reference sequence). V lost 5 bases, J lost 4 bases, and 17 bases lay in between. The CDR3 spells CASSPRGGRGYGYTF. CDR3 bases: TGTGCCAGCAGTCCCCGGGGGGGGCGCGGCTATGGCTACACCTTC.

This clonotype was counted ten times or more. The chain joins TRBV12-3 or TRBV12-4 to TRBJ2-2; D unresolved. V lost 6 bases to trimming and J lost 7 bases, with 9 bases between them. The CDR3 contains 12 residues. The CDR3 loop is CASRQNHGELFF. The CDR3, as DNA: TGTGCCAGCAGGCAGAATCACGGGGAGCTGTTTTTT.

This clonotype was observed at least ten times. The V gene is TRBV7-9, the J gene TRBJ1-2, with a weak D call TRBD1 (5 bases). The CDR3 totals 15 residues. The V gene lost 5 bases and the J gene lost 6 bases, with 19 bases spanning the gap. In germline, CDR1 is SEHNR, CDR2 FQNEAQ (reference sequence). The CDR3 loop reads CASSRGGTIGDGYTF. The CDR3 nucleotides read TGTGCCAGCAGCCGGGGGGGTACCATAGGGGATGGCTACACCTTC.

The genes are TRBV6-1 and TRBJ2-7; 10 nucleotides line up with TRBD2. CDR3 length: 17 residues. CDR1 is MNHNS, CDR2 SASEGT, per germline. J lost 1 base, V lost 8 bases, and 14 bases had no gene match. The CDR3, as DNA: TGTGCCAGCCGCTCAGCGGGAGGGCCAATTCGGTCCTACGAGCAGTACTTC. Its protein product is CASRSAGGPIRSYEQYF.

A few counts support this clonotype. This sequence joins TRBV6-1 and TRBJ1-5, with D possibly TRBD1 on 5 matching bases. The V end lost 6 bases, the J end lost 1 base, and 16 bases lay between the germline ends. This CDR3 is 16 amino acids long. Germline CDR1 reads MNHNS; CDR2 reads SASEGT. This CDR3 reads CASSGFVGASNQPQHF. In DNA, the CDR3 is TGTGCCAGCAGCGGGTTCGTAGGGGCAAGCAATCAGCCCCAGCATTTT.

The rearrangement uses TRBV19 and TRBJ1-2, with D possibly matching TRBD1 (5 bases). The CDR3 covers 14 residues. Trimming removed 7 bases from V and 8 bases from J, with 20 bases in between. The germline CDR1 and CDR2 sequences are LNHDA and SQIVND (reference sequence). The CDR3 reads CASKIRGGLGGYTF. CDR3 in DNA: TGTGCCAGTAAGATAAGGGGCGGACTCGGGGGCTACACCTTC.

To note about this clonotype: Just one base apart from a much larger clone, this may be a read error. The chain recombines TRBV6-1 with TRBJ2-2, with a possible D match to TRBD2 (5 bases). Germline V gives CDR1 MNHNS, CDR2 SASEGT. The CDR3 totals 15 residues. The CDR3 loop is CASRPGRRNTGELCF. The DNA for the CDR3 is TGTGCCAGCAGACCCGGACGGAGGAACACCGGGGAGCTGTGTTTT.

The table lists this clonotype with many counts. This chain joins TRBV11-2 and TRBJ1-5; unclear D gene. Germline V lookup: CDR1 SGHAT, CDR2 FQNNGV. The germline V and J ends were trimmed by 3 bases and 3 bases, with 9 bases remaining between them. The CDR3 has 14 residues. For the CDR3, the DNA is TGTGCCAGCAGCTTTCCGGGAGACAATCAGCCCCAGCATTTT. Amino acids: CASSFPGDNQPQHF.

A single count supports this clonotype. A single base separates this from a much larger clone, so it may be a read error. This sequence joins TRBV6-1 and TRBJ2-1, with unresolved D. The CDR3 extends over 12 amino acids. Germline assignment: CDR1 MNHNS and CDR2 SASEGT. Trimming left V 7 bases short and J 8 bases short, with 12 bases between. In DNA form, the CDR3 reads TGTGCCAGCACGCGATTTTACGATGAGCAGTTCTTC. Residues: CASTRFYDEQFF.

This clonotype was observed at least ten times. As DNA, the CDR3 is TGTGCCAGTAGTAGCGGGAGCCGAACGCAGTATTTT. This encodes CASSSGSRTQYF. The chain has TRBV28 and TRBJ2-3, with 9 bases that match TRBD2. The V gene end was trimmed by 9 bases and the J gene end by 9 bases; junction bases not matched to a gene: 7. The CDR3 is made up of 12 amino acids. Germline CDR1 reads MDHEN; CDR2 reads SYDVKM.

The table lists this clonotype with many counts. The V and J genes are TRBV12-3 or TRBV12-4 and TRBJ1-1; D unclear. This CDR3 is 13 amino acids long. Trimming shortened V by 4 bases and J by 3 bases, and 9 bases separated the two germline ends. The CDR3 nucleotides read TGTGCCAGCAGTTATTGGAGGGACACTGAAGCTTTCTTT. The encoded protein is CASSYWRDTEAFF.